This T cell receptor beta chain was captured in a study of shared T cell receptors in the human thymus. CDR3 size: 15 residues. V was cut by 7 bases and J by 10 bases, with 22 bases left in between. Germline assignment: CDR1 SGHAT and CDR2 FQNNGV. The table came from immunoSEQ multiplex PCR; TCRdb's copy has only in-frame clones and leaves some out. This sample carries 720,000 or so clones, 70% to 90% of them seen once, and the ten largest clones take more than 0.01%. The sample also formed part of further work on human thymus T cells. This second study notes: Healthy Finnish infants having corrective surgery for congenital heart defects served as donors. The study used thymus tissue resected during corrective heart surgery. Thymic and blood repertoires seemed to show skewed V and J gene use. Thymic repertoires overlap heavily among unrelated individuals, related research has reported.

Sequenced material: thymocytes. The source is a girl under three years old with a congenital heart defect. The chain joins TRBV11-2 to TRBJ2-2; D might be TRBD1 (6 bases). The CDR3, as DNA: TGTGCCAGCACTAGTCAGCCCACACAGGGTATGGAGCTGTTTTTT. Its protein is CASTSQPTQGMELFF.